The clone carrying this TCR beta chain appeared a single time. The sample originates from a study of cytomegalovirus exposure and HLA in healthy donors. Losses at the gene ends were 7 bases for V and 3 bases for J; bases not matched to a gene: 3. Looked up from germline, CDR1 is SNHLY and CDR2 is FYNNEI. CDR3 length equals 12 residues. PCR involved 60 Vbeta and 13 Jbeta primers. Only in-frame clones appear in the TCRdb table, and some are missing; sequencing was by immunoSEQ multiplex PCR. The table lists approximately 100,000 clones, roughly 82% of them singletons. This receptor was taken from a man aged 40-50 years in good health and CMV-seropositive. This chain uses TRBV2 with TRBJ2-7, with TRBD1 matching 7 bases. Sequenced: PBMCs. The CDR3 sequence: CASIRDSYEQYF. The CDR3 bases are TGTGCCAGCATTCGGGACAGCTACGAGCAGTACTTC.